These 26 T cell receptor beta chains originate from one sample sequenced in a study of T cells in Graves' hyperthyroidism and ophthalmopathy. Amplification of TCR beta CDR3 regions was performed using RNA transcripts as template. TCR CDR3 regions were first amplified by RT-PCR with HTBI primers. TCRdb reprocessed the multiplex PCR reads via MiXCR and lists one record per CDR3 protein. Of 340,000 or so distinct CDR3 sequences listed, 18% were seen once; the top ten hold approximately 49%. The sequenced sample was blood. These TCRs come from a woman in her fifties or sixties with Graves' hyperthyroidism.

This clonotype was recorded many times. The chain employs TRBV2 and TRBJ1-1; no reliable D call. V gave up 9 bases and J gave up 4 bases, with 15 bases separating them. The CDR3 extends over 13 amino acids. Germline-derived CDR1 and CDR2 are SNHLY and FYNNEI. The CDR3 here is CARTLGRGTEAFF. CDR3 nucleotides: TGTGCCAGAACACTTGGAAGAGGCACTGAAGCTTTCTTT.

This clonotype was counted a few times. J is TRBJ1-6 and V is TRBV28; TRBD1 matches at 9 bases. The CDR3 runs 12 residues. The germline CDR1 and CDR2 sequences are MDHEN and SYDVKM. Losses at the gene ends were 8 bases for V and 7 bases for J; bases not matched to a gene: 0. The CDR3 DNA is TGTGCCAGCGGGACAGGGAATTCACCCCTCCACTTT. Its translation: CASGTGNSPLHF. Looking up the rest from reference TRBV28 and TRBJ1-6 gives the full variable domain: DVKVTQSSRYLVKRTGEKVFLECVQDMDHENMFWYRQDPGLGLRLIYFSYDVKMKEKGDIPEGYSVSREKKERFSLILESASTNQTSMYLCASGTGNSPLHFGNGTRLTVT.

This clonotype was counted a few times. V usage is TRBV20-1 and J usage is TRBJ1-5; D is possibly TRBD1 (6 bases). Trimming pared 0 bases from V and 5 bases from J, leaving 11 bases between. There are 14 residues in the CDR3. Germline CDR1 is DFQATT and CDR2 is SNEGSKA (reference sequence). DNA of the CDR3: TGCAGTGCTAGAGAGGGGGCAGGGGATCAGCCCCAGCATTTT. Translated, it gives CSAREGAGDQPQHF.

Many counts were recorded for this clonotype. The chain carries TRBV2 and TRBJ1-5; tentative D call: TRBD1 (6 bases). CDR1 is SNHLY, CDR2 FYNNEI, per germline. The ends were cut back, 7 bases at V and 1 base at J, with 8 bases in the middle. This CDR3 is 13 amino acids long. The CDR3 protein is CASNDRSNQPQHF. The CDR3, as DNA: TGTGCCAGCAACGACAGGAGCAATCAGCCCCAGCATTTT.

This clonotype was seen a few times. The rearrangement links TRBV27 to TRBJ2-1; D not resolved. The V gene's germline CDR1 is MNHEY and CDR2 SMNVEV (reference sequence). V was cut by 5 bases and J by 6 bases, with 8 bases left in between. The length of the CDR3 is 12 residues. CDR3 coding DNA: TGTGCCAGCAGTGCTGACCTCAATGAGCAGTTCTTC. It yields the protein CASSADLNEQFF.

This clonotype occurred many times. The chain is built from TRBV2 and TRBJ1-1; possible D gene TRBD1, 6 bases. The germline V and J ends were trimmed by 6 bases and 0 bases, with 17 bases remaining between them. Germline V lookup: CDR1 SNHLY, CDR2 FYNNEI. The CDR3 consists of 16 residues. Here the CDR3 DNA reads TGTGCCAGCAGCCTCAGTCCGGGGGCCATGAACACTGAAGCTTTCTTT. Translating it yields CASSLSPGAMNTEAFF.

There are many counts of this clonotype. The rearrangement joins TRBV20-1 to TRBJ1-2; the D is unclear. Germline CDR1 DFQATT, CDR2 SNEGSKA (reference sequence). The V end lost 3 bases, the J end lost 2 bases, and 16 bases lay between the germline ends. This CDR3 has 15 residues. Here the CDR3 reads CSARDGRMGNYGYTF. CDR3 coding DNA: TGCAGTGCTAGGGACGGGCGGATGGGGAACTATGGCTACACCTTC.

Only one count was recorded for this clonotype. The CDR3 protein is CASSLDGGGATDTQYF. In nucleotides, the CDR3 is TGTGCCAGCAGCTTAGATGGTGGCGGGGCCACAGATACGCAGTATTTT. The V gene is TRBV7-2, the J gene TRBJ2-3; tentative D call: TRBD2 (6 bases). The germline V gene encodes CDR1 SGHTA and CDR2 FQGNSA. V lost 1 base and J 2 bases, leaving 13 bases between the germline ends. This CDR3 is built from 16 residues.

CDR3 bases: TGCAGTGCTAGAGATTTATCTGAACTAAGCACAGATACGCAGTATTTT. Amino acid sequence: CSARDLSELSTDTQYF. The rearrangement links TRBV20-1 to TRBJ2-3; D is ambiguous. This CDR3 spans 16 amino acids. Germline CDR1 is DFQATT and CDR2 is SNEGSKA (reference sequence). The ends were cut back, 0 bases at V and 0 bases at J, with 13 bases in the middle.

This clonotype was counted at least ten times. The genes are TRBV6-1 and TRBJ1-5; 11 nucleotides line up with TRBD1. CDR1 and CDR2 (germline): MNHNS, SASEGT. CDR3 length: 15 amino acids. V lost 8 bases, J lost 4 bases, and 7 bases stayed unmatched. CDR3 sequence (DNA): TGTGCCAGCCAGGGGACAGGGGGAGGGAATCAGCCCCAGCATTTT. As protein: CASQGTGGGNQPQHF.

This clonotype was seen only a few times. This chain connects TRBV12-3 or TRBV12-4 to TRBJ1-2; 7 bases align to TRBD1. The CDR3 sequence is 15 residues long. Unmatched junction bases numbered 9, after V lost 5 bases and J lost 3 bases. This CDR3 is CASSEQGSVDYGYTF. The CDR3 DNA sequence: TGTGCCAGCAGTGAACAGGGGTCGGTAGACTATGGCTACACCTTC.

There are many counts of this clonotype. The chain uses TRBV11-2 and TRBJ1-6, with 7 bases identical to TRBD1. The CDR3 is made up of 13 amino acids. Trimming took 1 base from V and 10 from J; bases not matched to a gene: 1. Germline-derived CDR1 and CDR2 are SGHAT and FQNNGV. CDR3 nucleotide sequence: TGTGCCAGCAGCTTAGTAGGGGGCTCACCCCTCCACTTT. This codes for CASSLVGGSPLHF.

This clonotype turned up a few times. The chain is built from TRBV5-1 and TRBJ2-5, with 10 bases aligning to TRBD1. From germline, CDR1 is SGHRS and CDR2 YFSETQ. The V gene end was trimmed by 4 bases and the J gene end by 2 bases; junction bases not matched to a gene: 5. This CDR3 has 15 amino acids. In nucleotides, the CDR3 is TGCGCCAGCAGCCGACAGGGGGCGGATCAAGAGACCCAGTACTTC. Translation: CASSRQGADQETQYF.

At least ten counts were recorded for this clonotype. The V gene is TRBV6-1, the J gene TRBJ2-7; 13 nucleotides line up with TRBD2. The CDR3 is 19 residues long. Losses at the gene ends were 4 bases for V and 4 bases for J; bases not matched to a gene: 16. In germline, CDR1 is MNHNS, CDR2 SASEGT. In nucleotides, the CDR3 is TGTGCCAGCAGTGCACGCACCTACTGGACTAGCGGGGGAACATACGAGCAGTACGTC. Residues: CASSARTYWTSGGTYEQYV.

This clonotype came up many times. The CDR3, as DNA: TGTGCCAGCAGCTTAGATCGGTTCACACCTCTAGCCAAAAACATTCAGTACTTC. Encoded protein: CASSLDRFTPLAKNIQYF. The chain joins TRBV11-2 to TRBJ2-4; D is unclear. CDR3 length: 18 residues. The germline V and J ends were trimmed by 0 bases and 0 bases, with 15 bases remaining between them. From germline, CDR1 is SGHAT and CDR2 FQNNGV.

This clonotype was found many times. This chain uses TRBV7-9 with TRBJ2-7; possible D gene TRBD2, 5 bases. Per germline, CDR1 SEHNR and CDR2 FQNEAQ (reference sequence). This CDR3 comprises 15 residues. Trimming pared 5 bases from V and 2 bases from J, leaving 16 bases between. CDR3 DNA sequence: TGTGCCAGCAGCCCCCCCAGCGGATACACCTACGAGCAGTACTTC. Protein sequence: CASSPPSGYTYEQYF.

This clonotype was seen more than once but under ten times. The chain uses TRBV7-3 and TRBJ2-2; D may be TRBD1 (6 bases). Per the germline V gene, CDR1 is SGHTA and CDR2 is FQGTGA. The CDR3 totals 16 residues. Trimming pared 6 bases from V and 0 bases from J, leaving 14 bases between. The CDR3 is CASSFRAGANTGELFF. In DNA form, the CDR3 reads TGTGCCAGCAGTTTCAGGGCAGGGGCGAACACCGGGGAGCTGTTTTTT.

This clonotype was detected only a few times. The chain uses TRBV12-3 or TRBV12-4 and TRBJ1-5; D is unresolved. Trimming cost V 1 base and J 4 bases, with 11 bases left between them. This CDR3 is 15 amino acids long. The CDR3 DNA reads TGTGCCAGCAGTTTAGTTCCGGAAAAAAATCAGCCCCAGCATTTT. It specifies CASSLVPEKNQPQHF.

This clonotype was seen many times. The rearrangement uses TRBV3-1 and TRBJ2-1, with TRBD1 as a possible D gene (5 bases). This CDR3 region has 15 residues. Per germline, CDR1 LGHDT and CDR2 YNNKEL (reference sequence). V lost 2 bases to trimming and J lost 1 base, with 9 bases between them. The chain's CDR3 is CASSQQGASYNEQFF. The CDR3 DNA reads as TGTGCCAGCAGCCAACAGGGTGCGTCCTACAATGAGCAGTTCTTC.

In regard to this clonotype: This sequence may be a read error, since a much larger clone differs from it by one base. The chain employs TRBV3-1 and TRBJ2-5, with a possible D match to TRBD1 (5 bases). The CDR3 consists of 13 residues. V shed 10 bases and J shed 4 bases, with 16 bases lying between them. From germline, CDR1 is LGHDT and CDR2 YNNKEL (reference sequence). The CDR3 spells CATIPGLGETQYF. CDR3 in DNA: TGTGCCACTATACCAGGGTTGGGAGAGACCCAGTACTTC.

This clonotype was found a few times. The chain combines TRBV6-1 with TRBJ1-5, with 7 bases that match TRBD1. Germline V lookup: CDR1 MNHNS, CDR2 SASEGT. The CDR3 is made up of 18 amino acids. V lost 5 bases to trimming and J lost 4 bases; unmatched junction nucleotides: 17. The CDR3 nucleotides are TGTGCCAGCAGTACCCGACCCCCGGGACAGATTTATAATCAGCCCCAGCATTTT. This translates into CASSTRPPGQIYNQPQHF.

The V and J genes are TRBV4-1 and TRBJ2-5, with D perhaps TRBD2 (6 bases). Trimming pared 1 base from V and 2 bases from J, leaving 11 bases between. Germline-derived CDR1 and CDR2 are MGHRA and YSYEKL. The CDR3 is made up of 15 amino acids. In DNA, the CDR3 is TGCGCCAGCAGCCAAGTTACTAGCCCTCAAGAGACCCAGTACTTC. Protein sequence: CASSQVTSPQETQYF.

The rearrangement joins TRBV6-1 to TRBJ2-5; D gene uncertain. Germline CDR1 and CDR2: MNHNS and SASEGT. The length of the CDR3 is 15 residues. The V gene lost 2 bases and the J gene lost 1 base, with 11 bases spanning the gap. This CDR3 is CASSESWTVQETQYF. The CDR3 bases are TGTGCCAGCAGTGAAAGCTGGACGGTCCAAGAGACCCAGTACTTC.

The sample holds many counts of this clonotype. The V and J genes are TRBV7-3 and TRBJ2-1, with D unresolved. Looked up from germline, CDR1 is SGHTA and CDR2 is FQGTGA. CDR3 length: 13 amino acids. V was shortened by 2 bases and J by 6 bases, with 8 bases between the two germline ends. The CDR3 DNA reads as TGTGCCAGCAGCTTATCTAGACCCAATGAGCAGTTCTTC. It codes for CASSLSRPNEQFF.

This clonotype was observed many times. The chain uses TRBV5-1 and TRBJ2-1, with 7 nucleotides matching TRBD2. This CDR3 comprises 14 residues. The germline gives CDR1 SGHRS, CDR2 YFSETQ. The J segment lost 2 bases and the V segment lost 6 bases, leaving 5 bases of the junction unmatched. CDR3 in amino acids: CASKGTNPYNEQFF. The DNA of the CDR3 is TGCGCCAGCAAGGGGACTAATCCCTACAATGAGCAGTTCTTC.

The rearrangement links TRBV20-1 to TRBJ2-1; 9 nucleotides line up with TRBD2. The CDR3 covers 16 residues. V gave up 5 bases and J gave up 4 bases; unmatched junction bases: 12. The germline V gene encodes CDR1 DFQATT and CDR2 SNEGSKA (reference sequence). CDR3 bases: TGCAGTGCTGGGAGTCCCCTAGCGGGACTTTACAATGAGCAGTTCTTC. Translation: CSAGSPLAGLYNEQFF.